This TCR beta chain comes out of a study of T cell responses to AZD1222 COVID-19 vaccine. General observations from the study: Reportedly, nearly half the spike-specific TCRs target unmutated variant regions. When two AZD1222 doses had been given, Spike-specific TCR breadth and depth rose. Clonal diversity was possibly underestimated, and white British individuals and females predominated among donors.

Second doses that came at about 4 or about 12 weeks were put together. As to this clone: Its antigen is not known.

This CDR3 is 14 amino acids long. With 0 bases removed from V and 4 bases from J, the gap between germline ends came to 8 bases. Per germline, CDR1 SGDLS and CDR2 YYNGEE. Sequencing was performed with immunoSEQ multiplex PCR; in TCRdb, only in-frame clones are kept and a portion is missing. The data hold 140,000 or so clones, with around 84% observed a single time. Sample: peripheral blood, taken 28 days after the second AZD1222 dose. The chain couples TRBV9 to TRBJ1-5; the D gene is possibly TRBD1 (6 bases). This TCR came from an adult who received the AZD1222 COVID-19 vaccine. The CDR3 spells CASSVEGGNQPQHF. Written as DNA, the CDR3 is TGTGCCAGCAGCGTAGAAGGGGGGAATCAGCCCCAGCATTTT.